This T cell receptor (beta chain) was found in a study of blood T cell repertoires in COVID-19. About the study: Whether acute or convalescent, the COVID-19 samples came from the United States, Italy and Spain. Sources were T cells, B-cell-depleted T cells, or PBMCs; the material itself was cDNA or gDNA.

In the authors' methods: Amplification of reference gene primers was used by the study to estimate nucleated cell counts. Some clones are missing from TCRdb's copy, which holds only in-frame ones; the method was immunoSEQ multiplex PCR. The V and J calls and clone size were taken over from that table, and D and trimming were inferred from the DNA. The sample lists 200,000 to 250,000 clones; around 83% were seen once. From germline, CDR1 is SGDLS and CDR2 YYNGEE. There are 17 residues in the CDR3. With 4 bases clipped from V and 0 bases from J, the junction kept 8 bases outside the gene matches. The chain has TRBV9 and TRBJ2-1, with 9 bases fitting TRBD1. The clonotype originates from a woman in her fifties or sixties with acute or convalescent COVID-19. Sequenced: peripheral blood. CDR3: CASSLSGQGDSYNEQFF. The CDR3 DNA reads as TGTGCCAGCAGCCTCTCGGGACAGGGTGACTCCTACAATGAGCAGTTCTTC.